These T cell receptor beta chains were read from a single sample in a study of T cells in tumors after PD-1 blockade. Only in-frame clones appear in the TCRdb table, and some are missing; sequencing was by immunoSEQ multiplex PCR. The table includes approximately 60,000 clones, around two thirds detected once. The sample here was PBMCs, taken after anti-PD-1 treatment. Receptor source: a human donor with basal cell carcinoma. The CDR3 runs from the conserved cysteine through the conserved F or W. A D gene is named only where the DNA matches it firmly. Size is stated for part of the rows, as once, few or many counts, or as a class when the clone is expanded.

TGTGCCAGCAGTTTAACAGGGACTGAAGCTTTCTTT,CASSLTGTEAFF,.,.,TRBJ1-1,TRBV27,12
TGTGCCTGGAGTGAAAACAGAGATAACTATGGCTACACCTTC,CAWSENRDNYGYTF,.,.,TRBJ1-2,TRBV30,14
TGTGCCAGCAGCTTAGAGACTAGCGCGGGTCGAACCCGCTCCTACGAGCAGTACTTC,CASSLETSAGRTRSYEQYF,TRBD2,.,TRBJ2-7,TRBV7-2,19
TGTGCCAGCAGTGACTCTTGGAGATCACGGAACACTGAAGCTTTCTTT,CASSDSWRSRNTEAFF,.,.,TRBJ1-1,TRBV6-4,16
TGTGCCAGCAGTGTTCAGGGACAGGTTACCGGGGCCAACGTCCTGACTTTC,CASSVQGQVTGANVLTF,TRBD1,.,TRBJ2-6,TRBV28,17
TGTGCCTGGAGTGACAGTCCGGTCAATTCACCCCTCCACTTT,CAWSDSPVNSPLHF,.,.,TRBJ1-6,TRBV30,14
TGTGCCAGCAGCCGGGCCGTGCAAGAGACCCAGTACTTC,CASSRAVQETQYF,.,few,TRBJ2-5,TRBV7-9,13
TGTGCCAGCACCAACCCCCCCAGGAACGCTGGGGCCAACGTCCTGACTTTC,CASTNPPRNAGANVLTF,.,.,TRBJ2-6,TRBV5-8,17
TGCGCCAGCAGTGATTCAAACACTGAAGCTTTCTTT,CASSDSNTEAFF,.,.,TRBJ1-1,TRBV10-1,12
TGTGCCAGCAGCCAAGAGTATGAAGATACGCAGTATTTT,CASSQEYEDTQYF,.,.,TRBJ2-3,TRBV4-2,13
TGCGCCAGCAGCAAGAACCATTGGGAGTACGAGCAGTACTTC,CASSKNHWEYEQYF,.,.,TRBJ2-7,TRBV5-1,14
TGTGCCAGCAGCTCCCTACTAGCGGAAAGCTCCTACGAGCAGTACTTC,CASSSLLAESSYEQYF,TRBD2,.,TRBJ2-7,TRBV5-6,16
TGCGCCAGCAGCTTGGATCCCACCGGGGAGCTGTTTTTT,CASSLDPTGELFF,.,.,TRBJ2-2,TRBV5-1,13
TGTGCCAGCAGCTTGAACGATTTGGTCGGGGAGCTGTTTTTT,CASSLNDLVGELFF,.,.,TRBJ2-2,TRBV5-4,14
TGTGCCAGTAGTATAGGGGACAGGGATAATTCACCCCTCCACTTT,CASSIGDRDNSPLHF,TRBD1,.,TRBJ1-6,TRBV19,15
TGTGCCAGCAGTTACTCGGCAAACCAAGAGACCCAGTACTTC,CASSYSANQETQYF,.,.,TRBJ2-5,TRBV6-5,14
TGTGCCAGCTACAGGGCAGCGAAAACTGAAGCTTTCTTT,CASYRAAKTEAFF,.,.,TRBJ1-1,TRBV6-5,13
TGCGCCAGCGGGCAACCACTAGCGGGGAGCTCCTACAATGAGCAGTTCTTC,CASGQPLAGSSYNEQFF,TRBD2,.,TRBJ2-1,TRBV10-2,17
TGTGCCAGCAGCGAAACGCCTAACACTGAAGCTTTCTTT,CASSETPNTEAFF,.,.,TRBJ1-1,TRBV5-5,13
TGTGCCAGCAGCTCAGGGGACCAAGAGACCCAGTACTTC,CASSSGDQETQYF,.,.,TRBJ2-5,TRBV5-4,13
TGTGCCAGCAGTGAAAGGGGTGGTTTGGAAGAAAAACTGTTTTTT,CASSERGGLEEKLFF,.,.,TRBJ1-4,TRBV2,15
TGTGCCACCAGTGAGGGGACAGGGACTGAGCAGTTCTTC,CATSEGTGTEQFF,TRBD1,.,TRBJ2-1,TRBV24-1,13
TGTGCCAGCAGCCAGCGGCCCGCGAACACCGGGGAGCTGTTTTTT,CASSQRPANTGELFF,.,.,TRBJ2-2,TRBV3-1/TRBV3-2,15
TGTGCCAGCAGCTCTCCCTGGACAGGGCGCAACGAGCAGTACTTC,CASSSPWTGRNEQYF,TRBD1,.,TRBJ2-7,TRBV7-6,15
TGTGCCAGCACTATATCGGCAGGGGGTGGCTACACCTTC,CASTISAGGGYTF,TRBD1,.,TRBJ1-2,TRBV2,13
TGTGCCAGCAGTTTAAGTGGCCGGGAGACTTACGAGCAGTACTTC,CASSLSGRETYEQYF,.,.,TRBJ2-7,TRBV27,15
TGTGCCAGCAGCAGAGGGAGGGGAGACACTGAAGCTTTCTTT,CASSRGRGDTEAFF,.,.,TRBJ1-1,TRBV7-2,14
TGTGCCAGCAAGGAGGGCAAAGATACGCAGTATTTT,CASKEGKDTQYF,.,.,TRBJ2-3,TRBV2,12
TGTGCCAGCAGCCCCGAATACTCTGGAAACACCATATATTTT,CASSPEYSGNTIYF,.,.,TRBJ1-3,TRBV6-2/TRBV6-3,14
TGTGCCAGCAGCCAAGGGCTAGCGGGGGGGCAAGAGACCCAGTACTTC,CASSQGLAGGQETQYF,TRBD2,.,TRBJ2-5,TRBV3-1/TRBV3-2,16
TGTGCCAGCAGCCAAGTATTCGGACTAGCCGCGGAGCTGTTTTTT,CASSQVFGLAAELFF,TRBD2,.,TRBJ2-2,TRBV14,15
TGTGCCACCAGCAGAGACAGACTCGGGGCCAACGTCCTGACTTTC,CATSRDRLGANVLTF,.,.,TRBJ2-6,TRBV15,15
TGTGCCAGCAGTTCGGGCACCGGGGAGCTGTTTTTT,CASSSGTGELFF,.,.,TRBJ2-2,TRBV11-3,12
TGCGCCAGCAGCTTGCAGGGGACAAACACAGATACGCAGTATTTT,CASSLQGTNTDTQYF,.,.,TRBJ2-3,TRBV5-1,15
TGTGCCAGTAGTATCCGGGGGGGCGATGAGACCCAGTACTTC,CASSIRGGDETQYF,TRBD2,.,TRBJ2-5,TRBV19,14
TGTGCCAGCTCACCTTCCGGGACAAAAAGGACTGAAGCTTTCTTT,CASSPSGTKRTEAFF,.,.,TRBJ1-1,TRBV18,15
TGTGCCAGCAGCCAAGAACACCTCAATGAGCAGTTCTTC,CASSQEHLNEQFF,.,few,TRBJ2-1,TRBV3-1/TRBV3-2,13
TGTGCCAGCTCACCACCGTTCAGTATCTCTGGAAACACCATATATTTT,CASSPPFSISGNTIYF,.,few,TRBJ1-3,TRBV18,16
TGCGCCAGCAGGGCGACAGACTCCTACGAGCAGTACTTC,CASRATDSYEQYF,.,few,TRBJ2-7,TRBV5-1,13
TGTGCCAGCAGCCTCCGGCCGGCACAGGATCAGCCCCAGCATTTT,CASSLRPAQDQPQHF,.,.,TRBJ1-5,TRBV7-6,15
TGCGCCAGCAGCTTGGCCTTCTCTGGGGCCAACGTCCTGACTTTC,CASSLAFSGANVLTF,.,.,TRBJ2-6,TRBV5-1,15
TGCGCCAGCAGCCAAGATGAGGGGGCTTACACTGAAGCTTTCTTT,CASSQDEGAYTEAFF,TRBD1,few,TRBJ1-1,TRBV4-1,15
TGTGCCTGGACCCCTGGGACAGGGGGCTATCAGCCCCAGCATTTT,CAWTPGTGGYQPQHF,TRBD1,few,TRBJ1-5,TRBV30,15
TGTGCCAGCAGCTTAGTTCTGAGACAGAGCACAGATACGCAGTATTTT,CASSLVLRQSTDTQYF,.,.,TRBJ2-3,TRBV7-9,16
TGTGCCAGCAGTATACAGGGAACTGGAAACACCATATATTTT,CASSIQGTGNTIYF,.,.,TRBJ1-3,TRBV6-5,14
TGTGCCTGGAGTAAACAGGGGTGGACTGAAGCTTTCTTT,CAWSKQGWTEAFF,TRBD1,.,TRBJ1-1,TRBV30,13
TGTGCCAGCAGTGAATCGGAGAATTCACCCCTCCACTTT,CASSESENSPLHF,.,.,TRBJ1-6,TRBV6-1,13
TGTGCCAGCAGCCCTAGCGGGCGCGCCTACGAGCAGTACTTC,CASSPSGRAYEQYF,TRBD2,.,TRBJ2-7,TRBV3-1/TRBV3-2,14
TGTGCCAGCAAAAAGGACCCGGGCACCGGGGAGCTGTTTTTT,CASKKDPGTGELFF,.,few,TRBJ2-2,TRBV27,14
TGTGCCAGCACCAGATGGCCTACCTACGAGCAGTACTTC,CASTRWPTYEQYF,.,once,TRBJ2-7,TRBV21-1,13
TGTGCCAGCAGCTACGGACAGGGCGGTTACTACGAGCAGTACTTC,CASSYGQGGYYEQYF,TRBD1,few,TRBJ2-7,TRBV6-5,15
TGTGCCAGCTCACGACAGGGATGGGAGCAGTACTTC,CASSRQGWEQYF,TRBD1,.,TRBJ2-7,TRBV18,12
TGTGCCAGCAGTTACCGAGCGACTTCATTCACAGATACGCAGTATTTT,CASSYRATSFTDTQYF,.,.,TRBJ2-3,TRBV6-5,16
TGTGCCAGTACCTCTATCCGGGGAACAGGCAATCAGCCCCAGCATTTT,CASTSIRGTGNQPQHF,.,.,TRBJ1-5,TRBV19,16
TGTGCCAGCAGAGCCGGGACAGGGAACTATGGCTACACCTTC,CASRAGTGNYGYTF,TRBD1,.,TRBJ1-2,TRBV2,14
TGTGCCAGTAGTAGACGGACAGGTGCCAGTACAGATACGCAGTATTTT,CASSRRTGASTDTQYF,TRBD1,.,TRBJ2-3,TRBV19,16
TGTGCCAGCAGTTACTCGACTAGCGGCACAGATACGCAGTATTTT,CASSYSTSGTDTQYF,TRBD2,many,TRBJ2-3,TRBV6-6,15
TGTGCCAGTAGTATAGCGGGCACGAACACTGAAGCTTTCTTT,CASSIAGTNTEAFF,.,once,TRBJ1-1,TRBV19,14
TGCGCCAGCAGCTCGGGACAGGGAGGAGATACGCAGTATTTT,CASSSGQGGDTQYF,TRBD1,.,TRBJ2-3,TRBV5-1,14
TGTGCCAGCAGCCCCTCACCCGGGACAGGGGGCAATGAGCAGTTCTTC,CASSPSPGTGGNEQFF,TRBD1,once,TRBJ2-1,TRBV7-2,16